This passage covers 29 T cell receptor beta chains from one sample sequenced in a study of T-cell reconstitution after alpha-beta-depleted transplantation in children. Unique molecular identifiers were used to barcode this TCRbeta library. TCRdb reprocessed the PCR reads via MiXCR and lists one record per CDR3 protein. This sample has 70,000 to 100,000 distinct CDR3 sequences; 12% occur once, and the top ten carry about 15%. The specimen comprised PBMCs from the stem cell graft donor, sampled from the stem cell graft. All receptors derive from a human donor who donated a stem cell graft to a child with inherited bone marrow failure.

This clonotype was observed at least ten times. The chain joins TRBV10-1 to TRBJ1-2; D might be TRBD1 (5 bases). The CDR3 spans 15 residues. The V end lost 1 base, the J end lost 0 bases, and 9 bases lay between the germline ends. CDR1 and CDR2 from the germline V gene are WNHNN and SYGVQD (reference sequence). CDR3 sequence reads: CASSELTDTNYGYTF. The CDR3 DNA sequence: TGCGCCAGCAGTGAGTTGACAGATACTAACTATGGCTACACCTTC.

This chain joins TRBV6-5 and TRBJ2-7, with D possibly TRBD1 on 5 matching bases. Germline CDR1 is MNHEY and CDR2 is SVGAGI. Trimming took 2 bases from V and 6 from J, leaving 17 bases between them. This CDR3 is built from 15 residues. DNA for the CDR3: TGTGCCAGCAGTTACGGCGGACACATGGGTCTCGAGCAGTACTTC. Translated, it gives CASSYGGHMGLEQYF.

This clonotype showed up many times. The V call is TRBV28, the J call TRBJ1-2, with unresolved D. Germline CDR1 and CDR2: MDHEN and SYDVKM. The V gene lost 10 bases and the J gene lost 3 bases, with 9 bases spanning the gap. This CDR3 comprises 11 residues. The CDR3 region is CATRTDYGYTF. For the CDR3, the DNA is TGTGCCACCAGGACGGACTATGGCTACACCTTC.

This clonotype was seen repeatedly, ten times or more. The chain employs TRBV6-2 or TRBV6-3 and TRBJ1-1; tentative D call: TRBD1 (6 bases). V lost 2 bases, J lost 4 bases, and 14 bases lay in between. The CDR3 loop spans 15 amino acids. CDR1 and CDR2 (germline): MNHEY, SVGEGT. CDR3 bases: TGTGCCAGCAGTTACCAGGGGACGTCCGGCACTGAAGCTTTCTTT. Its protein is CASSYQGTSGTEAFF.

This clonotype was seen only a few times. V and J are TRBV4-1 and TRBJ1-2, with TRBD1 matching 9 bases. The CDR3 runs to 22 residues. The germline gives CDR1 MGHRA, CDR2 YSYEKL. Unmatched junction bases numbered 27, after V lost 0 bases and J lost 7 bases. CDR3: CASSQEVRPYRDREGEYAGYTF. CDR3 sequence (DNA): TGCGCCAGCAGCCAAGAAGTTAGGCCCTACCGGGACAGGGAGGGAGAGTATGCTGGCTACACCTTC.

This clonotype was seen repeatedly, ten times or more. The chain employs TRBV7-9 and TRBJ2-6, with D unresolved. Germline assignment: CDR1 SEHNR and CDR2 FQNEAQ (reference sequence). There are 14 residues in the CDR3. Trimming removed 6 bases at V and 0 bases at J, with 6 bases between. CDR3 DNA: TGTGCCAGCAGTCCTAACTCTGGGGCCAACGTCCTGACTTTC. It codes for CASSPNSGANVLTF.

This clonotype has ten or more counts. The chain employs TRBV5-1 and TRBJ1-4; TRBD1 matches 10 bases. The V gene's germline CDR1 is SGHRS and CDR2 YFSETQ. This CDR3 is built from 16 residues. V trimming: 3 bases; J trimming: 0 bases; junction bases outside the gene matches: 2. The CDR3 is CASSWDRGATNEKLFF. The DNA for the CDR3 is TGCGCCAGCAGCTGGGACAGGGGAGCAACTAATGAAAAACTGTTTTTT.

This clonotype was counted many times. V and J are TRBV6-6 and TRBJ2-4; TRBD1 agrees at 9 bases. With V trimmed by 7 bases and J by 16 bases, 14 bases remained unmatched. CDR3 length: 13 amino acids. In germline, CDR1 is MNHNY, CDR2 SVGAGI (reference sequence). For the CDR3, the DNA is TGTGCCAGCACCCCCGGGACAGGGTCTCGGAACTACTTC. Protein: CASTPGTGSRNYF.

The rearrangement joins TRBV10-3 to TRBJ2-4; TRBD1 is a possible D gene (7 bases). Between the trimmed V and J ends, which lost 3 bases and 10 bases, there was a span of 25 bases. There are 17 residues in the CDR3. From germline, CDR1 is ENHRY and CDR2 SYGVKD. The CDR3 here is CAISDPSGGGGGGIQYF. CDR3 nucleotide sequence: TGTGCCATCAGTGACCCTTCCGGAGGGGGCGGCGGAGGAATTCAGTACTTC.

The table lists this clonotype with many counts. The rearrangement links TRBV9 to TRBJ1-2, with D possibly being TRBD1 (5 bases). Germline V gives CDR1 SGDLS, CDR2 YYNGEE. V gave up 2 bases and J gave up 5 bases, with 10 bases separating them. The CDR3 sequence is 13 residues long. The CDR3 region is CASSVRGDYGYTF. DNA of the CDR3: TGTGCCAGCAGCGTGAGGGGCGATTATGGCTACACCTTC.

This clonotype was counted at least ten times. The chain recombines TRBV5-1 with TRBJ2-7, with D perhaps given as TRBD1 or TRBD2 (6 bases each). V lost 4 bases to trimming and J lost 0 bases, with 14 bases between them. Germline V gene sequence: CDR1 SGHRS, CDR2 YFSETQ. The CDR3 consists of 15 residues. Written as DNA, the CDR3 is TGCGCCAGCAGCGCCGGGGGCCTCGGCTCCTACGAGCAGTACTTC. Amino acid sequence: CASSAGGLGSYEQYF.

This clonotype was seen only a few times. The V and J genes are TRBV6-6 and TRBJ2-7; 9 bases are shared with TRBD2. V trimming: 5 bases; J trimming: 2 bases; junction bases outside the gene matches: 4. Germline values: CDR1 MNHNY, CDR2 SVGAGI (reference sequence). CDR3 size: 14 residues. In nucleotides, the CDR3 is TGTGCCAGCAGTATTCCTAGCGGGGCCTACGAGCAGTACTTC. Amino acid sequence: CASSIPSGAYEQYF.

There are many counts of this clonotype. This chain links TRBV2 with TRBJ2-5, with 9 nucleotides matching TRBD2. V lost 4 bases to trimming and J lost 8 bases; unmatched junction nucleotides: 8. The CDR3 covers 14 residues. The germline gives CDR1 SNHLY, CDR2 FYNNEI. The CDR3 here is CASSARLAGITQYF. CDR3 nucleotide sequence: TGTGCCAGCAGTGCAAGGCTAGCGGGGATCACCCAGTACTTC. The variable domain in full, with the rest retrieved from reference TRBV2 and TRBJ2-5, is EPEVTQTPSHQVTQMGQEVILRCVPISNHLYFYWYRQILGQKVEFLVSFYNNEISEKSEIFDDQFSVERPDGSNFTLKIRSTKLEDSAMYFCASSARLAGITQYFGPGTRLLVL.

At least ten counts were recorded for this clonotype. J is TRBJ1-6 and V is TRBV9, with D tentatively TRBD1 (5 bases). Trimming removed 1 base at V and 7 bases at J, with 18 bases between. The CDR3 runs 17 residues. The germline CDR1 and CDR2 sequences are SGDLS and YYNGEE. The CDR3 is CASSVSPGGGGNSPLHF. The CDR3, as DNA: TGTGCCAGCAGCGTATCCCCCGGGGGGGGTGGCAATTCACCCCTCCACTTT.

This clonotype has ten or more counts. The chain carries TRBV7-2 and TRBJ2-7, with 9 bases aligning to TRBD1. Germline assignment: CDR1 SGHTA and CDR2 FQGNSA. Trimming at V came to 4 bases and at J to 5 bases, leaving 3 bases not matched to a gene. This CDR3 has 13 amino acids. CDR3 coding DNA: TGTGCCAGCAGCTCGACAGGGGGAAACGAGCAGTACTTC. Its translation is CASSSTGGNEQYF. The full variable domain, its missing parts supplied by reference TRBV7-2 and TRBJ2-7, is GAGVSQSPSNKVTEKGKDVELRCDPISGHTALYWYRQSLGQGLEFLIYFQGNSAPDKSGLPSDRFSAERTGGSVSTLTIQRTQQEDSAVYLCASSSTGGNEQYFGPGTRLTVT.

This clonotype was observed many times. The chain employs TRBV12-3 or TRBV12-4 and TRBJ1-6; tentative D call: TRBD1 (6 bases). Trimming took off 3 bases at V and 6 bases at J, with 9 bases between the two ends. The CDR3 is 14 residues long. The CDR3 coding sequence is TGTGCCAGCAGTTTTCAGGGGTTTAATTCACCCCTCCACTTT. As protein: CASSFQGFNSPLHF.

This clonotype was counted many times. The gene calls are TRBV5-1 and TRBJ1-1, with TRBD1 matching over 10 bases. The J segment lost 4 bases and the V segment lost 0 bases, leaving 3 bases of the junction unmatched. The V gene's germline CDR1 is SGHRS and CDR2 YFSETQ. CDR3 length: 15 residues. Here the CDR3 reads CASSLVGQGGTEAFF. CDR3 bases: TGCGCCAGCAGCTTGGTTGGACAGGGGGGCACTGAAGCTTTCTTT.

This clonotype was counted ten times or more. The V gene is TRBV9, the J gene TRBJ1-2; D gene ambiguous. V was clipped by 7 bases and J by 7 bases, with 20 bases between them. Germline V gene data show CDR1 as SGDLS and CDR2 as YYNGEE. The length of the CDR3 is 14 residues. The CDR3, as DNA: TGTGCCAGCTGCCGCCAAACGGGTCGGGGTGGCTACACCTTC. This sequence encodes CASCRQTGRGGYTF.

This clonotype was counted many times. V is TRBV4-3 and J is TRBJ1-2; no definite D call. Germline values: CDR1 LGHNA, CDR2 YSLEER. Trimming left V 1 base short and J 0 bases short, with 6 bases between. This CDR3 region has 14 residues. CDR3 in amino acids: CASSQGHANYGYTF. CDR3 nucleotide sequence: TGCGCCAGCAGCCAAGGTCACGCTAACTATGGCTACACCTTC.

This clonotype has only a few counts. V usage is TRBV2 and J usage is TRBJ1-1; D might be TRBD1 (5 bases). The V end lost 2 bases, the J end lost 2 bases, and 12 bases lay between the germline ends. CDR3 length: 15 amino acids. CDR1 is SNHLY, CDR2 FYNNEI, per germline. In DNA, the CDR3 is TGTGCCAGCAGTGAACAAGGGGCGCAAAACACTGAAGCTTTCTTT. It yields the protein CASSEQGAQNTEAFF.

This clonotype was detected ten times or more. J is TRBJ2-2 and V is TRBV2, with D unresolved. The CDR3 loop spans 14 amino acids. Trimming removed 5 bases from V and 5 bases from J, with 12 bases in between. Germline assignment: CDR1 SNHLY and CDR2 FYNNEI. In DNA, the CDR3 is TGTGCCAGCAGTTTGTGGGGAAGGACCGGGGAGCTGTTTTTT. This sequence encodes CASSLWGRTGELFF.

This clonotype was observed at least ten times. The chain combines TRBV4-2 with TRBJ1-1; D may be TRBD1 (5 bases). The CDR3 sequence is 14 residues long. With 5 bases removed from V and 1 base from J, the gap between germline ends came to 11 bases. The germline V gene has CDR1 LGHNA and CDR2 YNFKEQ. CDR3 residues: CASSFGDGNTEAFF. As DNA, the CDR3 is TGTGCCAGCAGCTTTGGGGACGGGAACACTGAAGCTTTCTTT.

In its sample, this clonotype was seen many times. In DNA form, the CDR3 reads TGTGCCAGCAGCCGAAGGGATGAGCAGTTCTTC. Translating gives CASSRRDEQFF. This chain connects TRBV7-2 to TRBJ2-1; D is unresolved. V lost 5 bases and J lost 8, with 7 bases in between. Germline CDR1 reads SGHTA; CDR2 reads FQGNSA. This CDR3 is built from 11 residues.

The CDR3 spells CASSLKGVANYGYTF. In nucleotides, the CDR3 is TGTGCCAGCAGTTTAAAGGGTGTAGCTAACTATGGCTACACCTTC. The gene calls are TRBV27 and TRBJ1-2; no clear D gene. Germline V lookup: CDR1 MNHEY, CDR2 SMNVEV (reference sequence). The V end lost 2 bases, the J end lost 0 bases, and 10 bases lay between the germline ends. This CDR3 is 15 amino acids long.

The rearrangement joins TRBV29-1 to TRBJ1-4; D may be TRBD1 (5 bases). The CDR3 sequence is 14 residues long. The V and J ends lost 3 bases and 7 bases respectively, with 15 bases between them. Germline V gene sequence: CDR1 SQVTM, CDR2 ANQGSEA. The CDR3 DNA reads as TGCAGCGTTGAGGAGGGCCGGGGGGGTGAAAAACTGTTTTTT. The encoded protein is CSVEEGRGGEKLFF.

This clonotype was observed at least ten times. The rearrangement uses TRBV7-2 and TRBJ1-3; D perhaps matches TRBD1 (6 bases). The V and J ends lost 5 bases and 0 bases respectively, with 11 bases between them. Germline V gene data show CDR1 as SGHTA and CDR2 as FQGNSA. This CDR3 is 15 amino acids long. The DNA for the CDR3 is TGTGCCAGCAGCGCGCAGGGGAGCTCTGGAAACACCATATATTTT. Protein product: CASSAQGSSGNTIYF.

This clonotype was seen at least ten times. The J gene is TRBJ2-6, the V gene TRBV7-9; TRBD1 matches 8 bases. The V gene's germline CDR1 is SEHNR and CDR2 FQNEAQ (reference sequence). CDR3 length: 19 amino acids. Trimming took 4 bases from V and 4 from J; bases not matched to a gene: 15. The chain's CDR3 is CASSSPDRGSQVGANVLTF. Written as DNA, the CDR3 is TGTGCCAGCAGCTCTCCAGACAGGGGTAGTCAGGTGGGGGCCAACGTCCTGACTTTC.

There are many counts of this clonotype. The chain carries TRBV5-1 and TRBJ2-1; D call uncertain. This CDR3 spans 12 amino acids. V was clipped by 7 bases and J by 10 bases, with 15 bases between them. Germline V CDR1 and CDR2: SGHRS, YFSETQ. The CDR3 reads CASALTASEQFF. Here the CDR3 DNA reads TGCGCCAGCGCCCTGACGGCCTCCGAGCAGTTCTTC.

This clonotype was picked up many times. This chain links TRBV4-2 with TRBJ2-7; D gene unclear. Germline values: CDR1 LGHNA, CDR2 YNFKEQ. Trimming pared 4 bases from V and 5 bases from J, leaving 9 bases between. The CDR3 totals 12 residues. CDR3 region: CASSPSGNEQYF. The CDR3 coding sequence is TGTGCCAGCAGCCCCTCGGGTAACGAGCAGTACTTC.